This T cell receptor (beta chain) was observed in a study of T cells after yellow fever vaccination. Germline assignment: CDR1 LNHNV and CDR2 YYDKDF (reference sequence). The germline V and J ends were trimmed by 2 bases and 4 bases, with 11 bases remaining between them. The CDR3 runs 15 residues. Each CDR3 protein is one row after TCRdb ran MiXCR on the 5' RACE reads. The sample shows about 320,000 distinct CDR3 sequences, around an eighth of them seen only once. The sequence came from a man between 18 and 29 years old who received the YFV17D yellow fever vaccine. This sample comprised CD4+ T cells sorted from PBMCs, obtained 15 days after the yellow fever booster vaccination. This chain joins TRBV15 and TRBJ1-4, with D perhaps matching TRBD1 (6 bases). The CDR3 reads CATSRRTDDNEKLFF. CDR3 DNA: TGTGCCACCAGCAGACGGACAGACGATAATGAAAAACTGTTTTTT.